The sequence of this T cell receptor beta chain was determined in a study of blood T cell repertoires in COVID-19. About the study: The samples span acute and convalescent COVID-19 from the United States, Italy and Spain. The analysed material was cDNA or gDNA that came from T cells, B-cell-depleted T cells, or PBMCs.

The CDR3 consists of 15 residues. Germline V gene data show CDR1 as LNHDA and CDR2 as SQIVND (reference sequence). Trimming took off 3 bases at V and 0 bases at J, with 12 bases between the two ends. This clone was recorded once. In the original workflow: Nucleated cell counts were estimated from reference gene primer amplification. TCRdb keeps only in-frame clones here, not all; method: immunoSEQ multiplex PCR. V, J and clone size were drawn from that table, and D and trimming were deduced from the DNA. The profile shows approximately 65,000 clones, 65% to 90% of them singletons. This chain connects TRBV19 to TRBJ2-7; unclear D gene. The sequence was obtained from a man aged 35 to 55 with acute or convalescent COVID-19. Sequenced sample: peripheral blood. CDR3 sequence (DNA): TGTGCCAGTAGTATCCTTACCGGTAGCTCCTACGAGCAGTACTTC. Its translation is CASSILTGSSYEQYF.